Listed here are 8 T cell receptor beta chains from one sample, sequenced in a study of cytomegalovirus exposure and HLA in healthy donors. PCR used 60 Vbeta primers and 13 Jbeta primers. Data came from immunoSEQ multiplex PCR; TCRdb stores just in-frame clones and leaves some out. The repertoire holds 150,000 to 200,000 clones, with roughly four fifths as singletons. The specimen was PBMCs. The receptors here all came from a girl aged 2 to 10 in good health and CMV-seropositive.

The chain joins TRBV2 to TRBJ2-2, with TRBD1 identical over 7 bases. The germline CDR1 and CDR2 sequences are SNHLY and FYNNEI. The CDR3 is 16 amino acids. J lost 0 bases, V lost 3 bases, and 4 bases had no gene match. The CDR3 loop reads CASSERGQSNTGELFF. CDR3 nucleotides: TGTGCCAGCAGTGAGAGGGGGCAATCGAACACCGGGGAGCTGTTTTTT.

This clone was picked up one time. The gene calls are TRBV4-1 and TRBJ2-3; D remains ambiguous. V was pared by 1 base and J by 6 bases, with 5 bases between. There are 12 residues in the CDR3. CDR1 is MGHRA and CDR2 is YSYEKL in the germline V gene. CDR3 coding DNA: TGCGCCAGCAGCCAAGGTCCTGATACGCAGTATTTT. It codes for CASSQGPDTQYF.

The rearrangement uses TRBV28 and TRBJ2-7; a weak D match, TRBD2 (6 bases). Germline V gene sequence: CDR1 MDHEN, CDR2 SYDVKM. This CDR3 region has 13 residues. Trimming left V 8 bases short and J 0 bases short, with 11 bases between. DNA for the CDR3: TGTGCCAGCCGGGACTCCTCCTCCTACGAGCAGTACTTC. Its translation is CASRDSSSYEQYF.

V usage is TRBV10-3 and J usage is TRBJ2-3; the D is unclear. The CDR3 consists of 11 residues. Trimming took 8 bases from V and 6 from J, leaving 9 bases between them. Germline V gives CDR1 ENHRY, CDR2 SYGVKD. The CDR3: CAISSVDTQYF. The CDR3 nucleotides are TGTGCCATCTCCTCAGTGGATACGCAGTATTTT.

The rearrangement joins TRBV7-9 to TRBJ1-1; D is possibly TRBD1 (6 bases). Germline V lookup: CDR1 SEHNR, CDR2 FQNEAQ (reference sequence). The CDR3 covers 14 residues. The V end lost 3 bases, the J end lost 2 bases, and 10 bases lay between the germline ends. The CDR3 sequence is CASSFGGVNTEAFF. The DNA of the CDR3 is TGTGCCAGCAGCTTTGGGGGCGTAAACACTGAAGCTTTCTTT.

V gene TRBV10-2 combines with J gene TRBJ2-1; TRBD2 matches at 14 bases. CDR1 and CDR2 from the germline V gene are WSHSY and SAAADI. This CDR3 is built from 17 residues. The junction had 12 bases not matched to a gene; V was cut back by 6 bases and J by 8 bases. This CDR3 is CASRISRLAGGPDEQFF. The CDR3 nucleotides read TGCGCCAGCAGAATTTCCCGACTAGCGGGAGGGCCCGATGAGCAGTTCTTC.

The CDR3 loop reads CASSLLQETQYF. The DNA for the CDR3 is TGTGCCAGCTCACTCCTCCAAGAGACCCAGTACTTC. The chain has TRBV18 and TRBJ2-5; no clear D. V was shortened by 4 bases and J by 1 base, with 4 bases between the two germline ends. The CDR3 has 12 amino acids. Germline lookup yields CDR1 KGHSH and CDR2 LQKENI.

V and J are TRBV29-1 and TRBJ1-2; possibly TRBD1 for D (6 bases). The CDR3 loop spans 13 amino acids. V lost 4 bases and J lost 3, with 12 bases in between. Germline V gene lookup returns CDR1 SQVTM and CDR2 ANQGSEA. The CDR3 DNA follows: TGCAGCGTTGTTGGGGGGGCCCACTATGGCTACACCTTC. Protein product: CSVVGGAHYGYTF.